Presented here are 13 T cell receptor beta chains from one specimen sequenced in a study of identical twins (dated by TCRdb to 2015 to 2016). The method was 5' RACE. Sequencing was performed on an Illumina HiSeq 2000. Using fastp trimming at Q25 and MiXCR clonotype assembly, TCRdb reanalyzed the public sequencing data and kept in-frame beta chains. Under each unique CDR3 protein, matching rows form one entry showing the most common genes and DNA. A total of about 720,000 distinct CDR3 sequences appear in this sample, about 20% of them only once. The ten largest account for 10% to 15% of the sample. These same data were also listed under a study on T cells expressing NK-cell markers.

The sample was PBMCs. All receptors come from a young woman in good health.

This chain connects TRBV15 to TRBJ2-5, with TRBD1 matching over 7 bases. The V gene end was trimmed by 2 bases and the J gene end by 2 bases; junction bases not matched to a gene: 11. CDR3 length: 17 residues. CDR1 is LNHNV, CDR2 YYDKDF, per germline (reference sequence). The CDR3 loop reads CATSRQKYGTEQETQYF. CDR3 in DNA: TGTGCCACCAGCAGACAAAAATACGGGACAGAACAAGAGACCCAGTACTTC.

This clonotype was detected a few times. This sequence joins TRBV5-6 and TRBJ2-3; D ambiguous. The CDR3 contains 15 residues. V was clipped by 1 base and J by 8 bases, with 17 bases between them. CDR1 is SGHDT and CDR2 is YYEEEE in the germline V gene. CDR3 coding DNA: TGTGCCAGCAGCTTGAAACCCGGTGACCACCCTACGCAGTATTTT. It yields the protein CASSLKPGDHPTQYF. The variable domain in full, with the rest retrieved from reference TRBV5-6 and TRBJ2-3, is DAGVTQSPTHLIKTRGQQVTLRCSPKSGHDTVSWYQQALGQGPQFIFQYYEEEERQRGNFPDRFSGHQFPNYSSELNVNALLLGDSALYLCASSLKPGDHPTQYFGPGTRLTVL.

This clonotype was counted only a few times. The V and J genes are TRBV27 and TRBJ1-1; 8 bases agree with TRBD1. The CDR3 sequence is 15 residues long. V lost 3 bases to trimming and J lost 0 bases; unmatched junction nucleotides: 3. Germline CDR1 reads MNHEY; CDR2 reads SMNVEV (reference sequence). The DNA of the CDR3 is TGTGCCAGCAGTTTGCTGACAGGGGTGAACACTGAAGCTTTCTTT. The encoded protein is CASSLLTGVNTEAFF.

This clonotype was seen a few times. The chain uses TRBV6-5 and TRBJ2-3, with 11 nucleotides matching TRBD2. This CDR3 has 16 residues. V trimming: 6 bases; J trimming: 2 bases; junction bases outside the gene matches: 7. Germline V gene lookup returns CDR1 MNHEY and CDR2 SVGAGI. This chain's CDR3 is CASRATSGVNTDTQYF. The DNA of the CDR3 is TGTGCCAGCAGAGCGACTAGCGGGGTTAACACAGATACGCAGTATTTT.

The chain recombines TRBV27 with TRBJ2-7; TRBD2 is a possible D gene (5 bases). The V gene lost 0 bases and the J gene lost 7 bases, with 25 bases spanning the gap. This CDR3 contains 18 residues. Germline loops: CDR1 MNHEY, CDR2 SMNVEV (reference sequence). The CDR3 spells CASSLSPYAWTPISEQYF. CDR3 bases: TGTGCCAGCAGTTTATCGCCTTACGCTTGGACTCCAATATCTGAGCAGTACTTC.

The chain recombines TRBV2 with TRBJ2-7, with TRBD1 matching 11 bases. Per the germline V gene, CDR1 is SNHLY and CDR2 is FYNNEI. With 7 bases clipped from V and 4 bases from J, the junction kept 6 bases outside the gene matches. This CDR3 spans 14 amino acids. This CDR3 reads CASKTDRGPYEQYF. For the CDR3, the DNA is TGTGCCAGCAAGACGGACAGGGGGCCTTACGAGCAGTACTTC. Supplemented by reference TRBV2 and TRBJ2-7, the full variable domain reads EPEVTQTPSHQVTQMGQEVILRCVPISNHLYFYWYRQILGQKVEFLVSFYNNEISEKSEIFDDQFSVERPDGSNFTLKIRSTKLEDSAMYFCASKTDRGPYEQYFGPGTRLTVT.

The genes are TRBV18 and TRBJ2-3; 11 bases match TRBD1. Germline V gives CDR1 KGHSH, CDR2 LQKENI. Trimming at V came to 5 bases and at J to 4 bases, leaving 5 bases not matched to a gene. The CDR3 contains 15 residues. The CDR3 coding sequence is TGTGCCAGCTCATTCTGGACAGGGGGCGCAGATACGCAGTATTTT. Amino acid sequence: CASSFWTGGADTQYF.

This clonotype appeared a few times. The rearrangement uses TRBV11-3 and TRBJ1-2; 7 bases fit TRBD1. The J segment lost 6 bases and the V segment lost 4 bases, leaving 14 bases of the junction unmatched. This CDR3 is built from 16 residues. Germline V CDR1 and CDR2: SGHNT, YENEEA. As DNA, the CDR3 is TGTGCCAGCAGCTCGGAATATCTCGCGGGGACAGATGGCTACACCTTC. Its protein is CASSSEYLAGTDGYTF.

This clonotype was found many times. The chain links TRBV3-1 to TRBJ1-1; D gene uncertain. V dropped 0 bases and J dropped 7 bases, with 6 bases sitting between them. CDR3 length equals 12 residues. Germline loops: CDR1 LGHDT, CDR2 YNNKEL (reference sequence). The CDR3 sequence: CASSQDRREAFF. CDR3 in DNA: TGTGCCAGCAGCCAAGATCGGCGTGAAGCTTTCTTT.

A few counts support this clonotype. As DNA, the CDR3 is TGTGCCAGCAGCTTAGGGCCGGGGTCATGGGAGACCCAGTACTTC. Translation gives CASSLGPGSWETQYF. The chain combines TRBV7-9 with TRBJ2-5; TRBD2 might be the D (5 bases). V lost 1 base and J lost 5, with 14 bases in between. There are 15 residues in the CDR3. Germline V gene data show CDR1 as SEHNR and CDR2 as FQNEAQ (reference sequence).

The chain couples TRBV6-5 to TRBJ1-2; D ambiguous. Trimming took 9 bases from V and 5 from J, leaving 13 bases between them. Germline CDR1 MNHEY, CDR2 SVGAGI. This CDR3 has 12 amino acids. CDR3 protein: CASLGNLYGYTF. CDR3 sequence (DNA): TGTGCCAGTCTTGGGAACCTTTATGGCTACACCTTC.

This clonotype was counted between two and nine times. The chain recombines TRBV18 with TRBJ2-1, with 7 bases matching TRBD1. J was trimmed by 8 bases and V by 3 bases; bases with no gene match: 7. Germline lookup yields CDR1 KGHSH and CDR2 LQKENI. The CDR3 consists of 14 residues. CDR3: CASSPPPGGDEQFF. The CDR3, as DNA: TGTGCCAGCTCACCTCCCCCAGGGGGAGATGAGCAGTTCTTC.

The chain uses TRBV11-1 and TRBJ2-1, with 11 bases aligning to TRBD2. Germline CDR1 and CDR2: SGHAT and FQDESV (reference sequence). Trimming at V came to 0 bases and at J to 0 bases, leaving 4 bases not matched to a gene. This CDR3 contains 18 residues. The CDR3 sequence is CASSLALAGGGSYNEQFF. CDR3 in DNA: TGTGCCAGCAGCTTAGCCCTAGCGGGGGGCGGCTCCTACAATGAGCAGTTCTTC.